This T cell receptor beta chain comes out of a study of early T cells in non-severe SARS-CoV-2 infection. Background on the study: Chains stayed unpaired after sequencing of bulk RNA from unsorted whole blood.

Unique molecular identifiers (one per individual cDNA molecule) were attached. TCRdb processed the 5' RACE reads anew with MiXCR; each CDR3 protein has one entry. The table lists 70,000 to 85,000 distinct CDR3 sequences, approximately 13% of them singletons. Study-wide results and caveats: Private and CD4 specificities were missed by VDJdb matching, which favored anti-spike CD8 responses.

A note on this clonotype: Its antigen is still unknown.

V lost 0 bases and J lost 2, with 11 bases in between. This CDR3 spans 15 amino acids. Germline assignment: CDR1 SGHTS and CDR2 YDEGEE. Source material: whole blood. The gene calls are TRBV5-8 and TRBJ1-2; tentatively, D is TRBD1 (6 bases). The TCR originated in an adult who was a healthcare worker with PCR-confirmed SARS-CoV-2 infection or an uninfected control (not recorded which). This CDR3 is CASSLAGRGNYGYTF. In DNA, the CDR3 is TGTGCCAGCAGCTTGGCGGGCAGGGGCAACTATGGCTACACCTTC.